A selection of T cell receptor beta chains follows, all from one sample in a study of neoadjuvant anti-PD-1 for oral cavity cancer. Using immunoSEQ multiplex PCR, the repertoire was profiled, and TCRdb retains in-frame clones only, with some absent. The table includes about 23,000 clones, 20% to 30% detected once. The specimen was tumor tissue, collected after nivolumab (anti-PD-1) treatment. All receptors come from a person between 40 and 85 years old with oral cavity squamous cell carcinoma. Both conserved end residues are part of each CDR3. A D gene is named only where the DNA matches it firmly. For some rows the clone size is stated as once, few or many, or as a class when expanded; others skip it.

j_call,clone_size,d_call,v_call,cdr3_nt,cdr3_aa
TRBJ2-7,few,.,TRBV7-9,TGTGCCAGCAGCAATAGACAAGAATACGAGCAGTACTTC,CASSNRQEYEQYF
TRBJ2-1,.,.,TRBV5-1,TGCGCCAGCAGCTTTCAGGAATCCTACAATGAGCAGTTCTTC,CASSFQESYNEQFF
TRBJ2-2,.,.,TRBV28,TGTGCCAGCAGTTTTGGGGGCGCCGACACCGGGGAGCTGTTTTTT,CASSFGGADTGELFF
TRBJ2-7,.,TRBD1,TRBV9,TGTGCCAGCAGCGCAGGGACAGGCCAGATTTACGAGCAGTACTTC,CASSAGTGQIYEQYF
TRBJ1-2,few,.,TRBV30,TGTGCCTGGAGTCCCCGGGGAGATTATGGCTACACCTTC,CAWSPRGDYGYTF
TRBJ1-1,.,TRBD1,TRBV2,TGTGCCAGCAGTGAGGACAGGGAAGGAGCTTTCTTT,CASSEDREGAFF
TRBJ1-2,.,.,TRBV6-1,TGTGCCAGCACCACAGGGACGAGCGTAATCTATGGCTACACCTTC,CASTTGTSVIYGYTF
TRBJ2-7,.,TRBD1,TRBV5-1,TGCGCCAGCAGCCCTGCCCCGGGGGACAGGGTCGAGCAGTACTTC,CASSPAPGDRVEQYF
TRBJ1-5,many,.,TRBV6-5,TGTGCCAGCAGTGGACGCAATCAGCCCCAGCATTTT,CASSGRNQPQHF
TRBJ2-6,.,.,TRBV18,TGTGCCAGCTCAGGCACCAGGGACTCTGGGGCCAACGTCCTGACTTTC,CASSGTRDSGANVLTF
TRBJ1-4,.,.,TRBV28,TGTGCCAGCTCGGTGAGGAAGAATGAAAAACTGTTTTTT,CASSVRKNEKLFF
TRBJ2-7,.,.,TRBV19,TGTGCCAGTAGTATCGAAGACCGGGGGGCTAGTAGGAACGAGCAGTACTTC,CASSIEDRGASRNEQYF
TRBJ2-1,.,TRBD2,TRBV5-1,TGCGCCAGCAGCTTAGCGGGAGCCGCCTACAATGAGCAGTTCTTC,CASSLAGAAYNEQFF
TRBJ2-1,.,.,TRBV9,TGTGCCAGCAGCCCCGCCCTTAGCGTTTACAATGAGCAGTTCTTC,CASSPALSVYNEQFF
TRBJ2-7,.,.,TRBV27,TGTGCCAGCAGTTTCGGGGGCACAATCCCCTACGAGCAGTACTTC,CASSFGGTIPYEQYF
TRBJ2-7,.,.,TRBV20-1,TGCAGTGCGCCAGGGGTTTACGAGCAGTACTTC,CSAPGVYEQYF
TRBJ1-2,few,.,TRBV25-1,TGTGCCAGCAGTGAATTGAGGGGCTGGGGCTACACCTTC,CASSELRGWGYTF
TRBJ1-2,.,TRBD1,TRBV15,TGTGCCACCAGCAGGCCAGGGACAGGGATCTATGGCTACACCTTC,CATSRPGTGIYGYTF
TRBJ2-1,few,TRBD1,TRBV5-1,TGCGCCAGCAGCTTACCCGGGACAGGGGGCAATGAGCAGTTCTTC,CASSLPGTGGNEQFF
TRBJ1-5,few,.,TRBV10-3,TGTGCCATCAGTGAGCTGTACGGAGATCAGGGTAGCAATCAGCCCCAGCATTTT,CAISELYGDQGSNQPQHF
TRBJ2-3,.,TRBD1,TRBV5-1,TGCGCCAGCAGCCTGGGACAGTACACAGATACGCAGTATTTT,CASSLGQYTDTQYF
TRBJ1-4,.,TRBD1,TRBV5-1,TGCGCCAGCAGTCGGGACAGTCAAACTAATGAAAAACTGTTTTTT,CASSRDSQTNEKLFF
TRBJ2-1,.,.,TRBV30,TGTGCCTGGAGCCGGGGACGTGGATGGGAGCAGTTCTTC,CAWSRGRGWEQFF
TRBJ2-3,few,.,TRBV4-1,TGCGCCAGCAGCCAAGAGTCAGAACGGAGCACAGATACGCAGTATTTT,CASSQESERSTDTQYF
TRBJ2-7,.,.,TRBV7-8,TGTGCCAGCAGCTTGGGGGGCTACCTTTATGTCGAGCAGTACTTC,CASSLGGYLYVEQYF
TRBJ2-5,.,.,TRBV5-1,TGCGCCAGCAGCTTGGCCGGAGAGACCCAGTACTTC,CASSLAGETQYF
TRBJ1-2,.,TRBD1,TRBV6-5,TGTGCCAGCAGCTACACAGGGGACTATGGCTACACCTTC,CASSYTGDYGYTF
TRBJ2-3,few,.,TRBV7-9,TGTGCCAGCCCACGACGATTTGTAGCGCCGATTAGCACAGATACGCAGTATTTT,CASPRRFVAPISTDTQYF
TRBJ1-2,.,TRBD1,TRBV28,TGTGCCACCCCTGGGACAGAGGCTTCCCCTTATGGCTACACCTTC,CATPGTEASPYGYTF
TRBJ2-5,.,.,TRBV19,TGTGCCAGTAGTCCAGGACTCTCGGAGACCCAGTACTTC,CASSPGLSETQYF
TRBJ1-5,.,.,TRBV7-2,TGTGCCAGCAGCTTACTTACAGGAAGGGGCCAGCCCCAGCATTTT,CASSLLTGRGQPQHF
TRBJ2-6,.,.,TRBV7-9,TGTGCCAGCAGCCTGGTGGAGGCTGGGGCCAACGTCCTGACTTTC,CASSLVEAGANVLTF
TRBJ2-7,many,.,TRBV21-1,TGTGCCAGCAGCAAAGTCCGCAACAGCTCCTACGAGCAGTACTTC,CASSKVRNSSYEQYF
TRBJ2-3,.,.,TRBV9,TGTGCCAGCAGCGGTCTTCAGCCTAGCACAGATACGCAGTATTTT,CASSGLQPSTDTQYF
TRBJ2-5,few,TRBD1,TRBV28,TGTGCCAGCGGACAGGGGGCCGCAGAGACCCAGTACTTC,CASGQGAAETQYF
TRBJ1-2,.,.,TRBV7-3,TGTGCCAGCAGCTCGACAGAGAACTATGGCTACACCTTC,CASSSTENYGYTF
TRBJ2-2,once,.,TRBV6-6,TGTGCCAGCAGTTATGGGATCACCGGGGAGCTGTTTTTT,CASSYGITGELFF
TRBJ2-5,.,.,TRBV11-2,TGTGCCAGCAGCTTATCCAGTGGGGAGACCCAGTACTTC,CASSLSSGETQYF
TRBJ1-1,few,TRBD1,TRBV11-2,TGTGCCAGCAGCTTAGGATACAGGGGGCAAGTTGCTGGGACTGAAGCTTTCTTT,CASSLGYRGQVAGTEAFF
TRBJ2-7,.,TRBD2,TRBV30,TGTGCCTGGATCTTCCCGGGGGGCGAGCAGTACTTC,CAWIFPGGEQYF
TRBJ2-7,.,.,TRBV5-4,TGTGCCAGCAGCTTGGCAGGCCAGGTCGCGCAGTACTTC,CASSLAGQVAQYF
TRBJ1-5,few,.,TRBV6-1,TGTGCCAGCAGAGGGACAATTAGCAATCAGCCCCAGCATTTT,CASRGTISNQPQHF
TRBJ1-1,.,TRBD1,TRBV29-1,TGCAGCGTGTCGACAGGGATTGGGACTGAAGCTTTCTTT,CSVSTGIGTEAFF
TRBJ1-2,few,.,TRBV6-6,TGTGCCAGCAGTTACTCCGGGGGTCCGCAGGGCTATGGCTACACCTTC,CASSYSGGPQGYGYTF
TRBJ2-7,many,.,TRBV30,TGTGCCTGGAGTCACTCCTACGAGCAGTACTTC,CAWSHSYEQYF
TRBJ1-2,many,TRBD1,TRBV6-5,TGTGCCAGCAGACAACAGGGGAGGGATGGCTACACCTTC,CASRQQGRDGYTF
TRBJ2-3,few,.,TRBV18,TGTGCCAGCTCACCTCAGGGATATGACTTTAGCACAGATACGCAGTATTTT,CASSPQGYDFSTDTQYF
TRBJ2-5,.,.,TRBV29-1,TGCAGCGCTGGTATGCAAGAGACCCAGTACTTC,CSAGMQETQYF
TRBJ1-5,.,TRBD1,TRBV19,TGTGCCAGTAGTACCGACAGGGTACGCAATCAGCCCCAGCATTTT,CASSTDRVRNQPQHF
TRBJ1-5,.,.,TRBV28,TGTGCCAGCCGTCCTTGGACAGTCCTTAATAGCAATCAGCCCCAGCATTTT,CASRPWTVLNSNQPQHF
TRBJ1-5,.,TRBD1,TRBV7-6,TGTGCCAGCAGCTTAGGGACAGGGTTCGGACAGCCCCAGCATTTT,CASSLGTGFGQPQHF
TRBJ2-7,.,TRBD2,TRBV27,TGTGCCAGCAGGTCCCCTAGCGGGAGGGTCTACGAGCAGTACTTC,CASRSPSGRVYEQYF
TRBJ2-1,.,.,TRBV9,TGTGCCAGCAGCGACCCCCCGGGGGGCGGGACCACCGGGGGGTCCTACAATGAGCAGTTCTTC,CASSDPPGGGTTGGSYNEQFF
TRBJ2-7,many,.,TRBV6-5,TGTGCCAGCAGTCCCCAGGGTGGGGCCTACGAGCAGTACTTC,CASSPQGGAYEQYF
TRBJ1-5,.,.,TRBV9,TGTGCCAGCAGCGCCGTTTACAGGGTAGGGAATCAGCCCCAGCATTTT,CASSAVYRVGNQPQHF
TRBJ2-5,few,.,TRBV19,TGTGCCAGTAGTTTCAGGACAGTATCAGGACAAGAGACCCAGTACTTC,CASSFRTVSGQETQYF
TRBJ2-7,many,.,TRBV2,TGTGCCAGCAGTGCCAGGGACTTCGGGCAGTACTTC,CASSARDFGQYF